This TCR beta chain originates from a study of blood T cell repertoires in COVID-19 (TCRdb year 2020). About the investigation overall: Samples from collaborators originated in the United States, Italy and Spain and spanned both the acute and convalescent phases of COVID-19. The prospective study material was composed of cDNA or gDNA derived from T cells, B-cell-depleted T cells, or PBMCs. The dataset comprised deeply sampled blood TCRbeta repertoires from subjects exposed to, actively infected with, or recovered from COVID-19. A freely available public database, intended as a resource for researchers studying the immune response to SARS-CoV-2, is where the repertoires were released. Samples were obtained from the ongoing ImmuneRACE study (first 160 participants) and from 1,200 or so subjects provided by 6 global collaborators. Nearly every sample came with metadata listing a de-identified subject ID, COVID-19 status, age in years and sex. Where available, HLA class I and class II types were obtained from metadata supplied by the sample provider rather than from assay-based typing. Study-wide findings and limitations: The quantity of clinical and demographic metadata differed by source and by participant and was supplied without curation.

Including the terminal cysteine and phenylalanine, the CDR3 comprises 15 residues. Solely the CDR3 DNA is kept, with 45 bases framed from the first base. V gives up 3 bases and J gives up 6 bases, and the segment between their germline ends measures 14 bases. From a lookup of the germline V gene, CDR1 and CDR2 are SGHTA and FQGTGA. The immunoSEQ Assay, a bias-controlled multiplex PCR, was used to amplify TCRbeta CDR3 regions from genomic DNA. The study's processing was this. The number of nucleated cells in each sample was estimated from the amplification of reference gene primers within the assay. Sequence reads were collapsed and filtered to measure the absolute abundance of every unique TCRbeta CDR3 rearrangement. For each sample, productive Simpson clonality was calculated as the square root of Simpson's diversity index across productive rearrangements. TCRdb stores this immuneACCESS table with in-frame sequences only. Part of the clones is absent; in the studies checked, under half of the shortfall reflects unresolved V genes, and no reason is known for the rest. V and J calls and clone size are given by that table; D and trimming were obtained from the DNA. This sample is represented by under 150,000 clones; 80% to 90% of them were singletons. The ten top clones hold around 2.9% of the sample.

Note on this clone: It has no known antigen specificity. Base-call qualities are not available, and no considerably larger clone is one nucleotide away.

Each collaborating institution followed its own protocols to collect whole blood in K2EDTA tubes. For TCRbeta analysis, collaborators shipped samples in one of three forms: frozen whole blood, isolated PBMCs, or DNA extracted from either of those sample types. The sample comprised peripheral blood. This clonotype originated in a woman in her fifties or sixties with active COVID-19. Recombination connected TRBV7-3 to TRBJ2-2; the D gene is unclear. The CDR3 is CASSLSSVAPGELFF. The DNA sequence reads TGTGCCAGCAGCTTGTCCAGCGTTGCCCCCGGGGAGCTGTTTTTT. The reference TRBV7-3 and TRBJ2-2 proteins fill in what lies around the CDR3, so the full variable domain reads GAGVSQTPSNKVTEKGKYVELRCDPISGHTALYWYRQSLGQGPEFLIYFQGTGAADDSGLPNDRFFAVRPEGSVSTLKIQRTERGDSAVYLCASSLSSVAPGELFFGEGSRLTVL.